This T cell receptor (beta chain) originates from a study of blood T cells in healthy people across ages. A second PCR of 7 to 11 cycles used a sample-barcoded 5' primer and a J-beta primer mix. TCRdb ran MiXCR on the 5' RACE reads and lists one entry per CDR3 protein. The data hold under 2 million distinct CDR3 sequences, with roughly 30% observed a single time. Germline V gene sequence: CDR1 ENHRY, CDR2 SYGVKD. The CDR3 has 16 amino acids. The sequenced sample was blood. The clonotype was recovered from a woman in her twenties or thirties in good health. The V call is TRBV10-3, the J call TRBJ2-5, with TRBD1 matching over 7 bases. The end of the DNA fits TRBJ2-7 better, so the J call may be wrong. The CDR3 protein is CAISDRQGPIQYEQYF. The CDR3 DNA follows: TGTGCCATCAGTGATCGACAGGGTCCGATCCAGTACGAGCAGTACTTC.